These 22 T cell receptor beta chains share one sample of origin, sequenced in a study of blood T cell repertoires in COVID-19. The repertoire was sequenced with immunoSEQ multiplex PCR; TCRdb's copy has only in-frame clones and lacks some. The data show roughly 120,000 clones, 84% seen once. The sequencing input was peripheral blood. These receptors all stem from a woman aged 80 or older with active or convalescent COVID-19.

The V and J genes are TRBV5-1 and TRBJ2-1; D is possibly TRBD1 (5 bases). V was shortened by 0 bases and J by 2 bases, with 9 bases between the two germline ends. This CDR3 has 15 residues. The germline gives CDR1 SGHRS, CDR2 YFSETQ. The DNA of the CDR3 is TGCGCCAGCAGCTTGGGGACACACACCTACAATGAGCAGTTCTTC. The encoded protein is CASSLGTHTYNEQFF.

Turning to this clone: This sample includes further DNA sequences coding for the same CDR3. The chain couples TRBV7-3 to TRBJ2-7; 10 bases line up with TRBD1. V lost 5 bases, J lost 4 bases, and 5 bases stayed unmatched. The CDR3 sequence is 14 residues long. Germline CDR1 reads SGHTA; CDR2 reads FQGTGA. CDR3 amino acids: CASSPGTGVYEQYF. The CDR3 DNA sequence: TGTGCCAGCAGCCCCGGGACAGGGGTTTACGAGCAGTACTTC. The variable domain in full, with the rest retrieved from reference TRBV7-3 and TRBJ2-7, is GAGVSQTPSNKVTEKGKYVELRCDPISGHTALYWYRQSLGQGPEFLIYFQGTGAADDSGLPNDRFFAVRPEGSVSTLKIQRTERGDSAVYLCASSPGTGVYEQYFGPGTRLTVT.

The CDR3 DNA follows: TGTGCCAGCAGAAAGCCAGCGTCGGAGGTACCCACCTACGAGCAGTACTTC. It is translated as CASRKPASEVPTYEQYF. The J gene is TRBJ2-7, the V gene TRBV25-1, with D perhaps TRBD2 (5 bases). Trimming cost V 6 bases and J 2 bases, with 23 bases left between them. Germline CDR1 reads MGHDK; CDR2 reads SYGVNS. The CDR3 is made up of 17 amino acids.

The chain employs TRBV5-1 and TRBJ2-5; TRBD2 matches 14 bases. The germline CDR1 and CDR2 sequences are SGHRS and YFSETQ. The length of the CDR3 is 16 residues. The V gene end was trimmed by 4 bases and the J gene end by 5 bases; junction bases not matched to a gene: 7. The CDR3 spells CASSRGTSGSRETQYF. CDR3 sequence (DNA): TGCGCCAGCAGCCGCGGGACTAGCGGGAGCAGGGAGACCCAGTACTTC.

The V gene is TRBV28, the J gene TRBJ1-6, with unresolved D. V lost 6 bases to trimming and J lost 6 bases, with 18 bases between them. Germline lookup yields CDR1 MDHEN and CDR2 SYDVKM. The CDR3 extends over 16 amino acids. This CDR3 reads CASSGRGRRFNSPLHF. CDR3 coding DNA: TGTGCCAGCAGCGGCCGGGGTCGACGGTTTAATTCACCCCTCCACTTT.

The genes are TRBV7-2 and TRBJ1-3; TRBD1 aligns across 8 bases. The CDR3 has 17 residues. The germline gives CDR1 SGHTA, CDR2 FQGNSA. V shed 6 bases, J shed 2 bases, and the junction held 12 bases outside the gene matches. The CDR3 sequence is CASRQDDRGKPGNTIYF. The CDR3 DNA is TGTGCCAGCAGACAAGACGACAGGGGAAAGCCTGGAAACACCATATATTTT.

V and J are TRBV5-1 and TRBJ2-1; D ambiguous. In germline, CDR1 is SGHRS, CDR2 YFSETQ. CDR3 length: 14 amino acids. V was shortened by 0 bases and J by 4 bases, with 8 bases between the two germline ends. CDR3 nucleotides: TGCGCCAGCAGCTTGGTGTCAGGTTACAATGAGCAGTTCTTC. Protein: CASSLVSGYNEQFF.

The chain uses TRBV3-1 (or the pseudogene TRBV3-2) and TRBJ2-7; 7 positions agree with TRBD2. The junction had 6 bases not matched to a gene; V was cut back by 5 bases and J by 2 bases. Germline V gene data show CDR1 as LGHDT and CDR2 as YNNKEL (reference sequence). The CDR3 sequence is 14 residues long. In DNA form, the CDR3 reads TGTGCCAGCAGCTTTACTAGCGCAGCCTACGAGCAGTACTTC. Translated, it gives CASSFTSAAYEQYF.

CDR3 sequence reads: CSASGGGGGDNQPQHF. In DNA form, the CDR3 reads TGCAGTGCTAGTGGCGGGGGCGGAGGGGACAATCAGCCCCAGCATTTT. The V call is TRBV20-1, the J call TRBJ1-5; weak D call: TRBD1 (6 bases). V was shortened by 3 bases and J by 3 bases, with 18 bases between the two germline ends. CDR3 length: 16 residues. Per the germline V gene, CDR1 is DFQATT and CDR2 is SNEGSKA (reference sequence).

This rearrangement joins TRBV5-5 to TRBJ2-5; TRBD1 agrees at 8 bases. The ends lost 0 bases at V and 1 base at J; junction bases unmatched: 2. There are 15 residues in the CDR3. Germline CDR1 SGHKS, CDR2 YYEKEE (reference sequence). The DNA for the CDR3 is TGTGCCAGCAGCTTGGGGACAGGGCGCCAAGAGACCCAGTACTTC. Translated: CASSLGTGRQETQYF.

This chain joins TRBV7-2 and TRBJ2-5; D is unclear. The CDR3 is 14 residues long. The V end lost 3 bases, the J end lost 4 bases, and 12 bases lay between the germline ends. CDR1 and CDR2 (germline): SGHTA, FQGNSA. In nucleotides, the CDR3 is TGTGCCAGCAGCTTTTTCGGAGTTTCAGAGACCCAGTACTTC. Protein: CASSFFGVSETQYF.

V usage is TRBV21-1 and J usage is TRBJ1-1. TRBV21-1 is labeled a pseudogene. The CDR3 is 17 residues long. The CDR3 nucleotides are TGTGCCAGCAGCGAAAAGGGAGACTTACCCTCGAACACTGAAGCTTTCTTT. This translates into CASSEKGDLPSNTEAFF.

This chain joins TRBV5-4 and TRBJ1-6; 8 bases map to TRBD1. The CDR3 is 17 residues long. Trimming cost V 0 bases and J 0 bases; bases outside gene matches: 2. CDR1 and CDR2 (germline): SGHNT, YYREEE (reference sequence). The CDR3 nucleotides are TGTGCCAGCAGCTTGGGGACAGGGAACTCCTATAATTCACCCCTCCACTTT. It translates to CASSLGTGNSYNSPLHF.

This sequence joins TRBV4-1 and TRBJ2-1, with D perhaps TRBD1 (5 bases). The germline V gene encodes CDR1 MGHRA and CDR2 YSYEKL. CDR3 length: 12 residues. The V gene lost 5 bases and the J gene lost 7 bases, with 9 bases spanning the gap. The CDR3: CASSYDRNEQFF. In nucleotides, the CDR3 is TGCGCCAGCAGCTACGACAGAAATGAGCAGTTCTTC.

The chain uses TRBV10-3 and TRBJ2-1; D is perhaps TRBD2 (6 bases). The V gene's germline CDR1 is ENHRY and CDR2 SYGVKD. This CDR3 is 17 amino acids long. V dropped 5 bases and J dropped 0 bases, with 17 bases sitting between them. CDR3 nucleotide sequence: TGTGCCATCAGTATAACCGGGACTGCAAGCTCCTACAATGAGCAGTTCTTC. It yields the protein CAISITGTASSYNEQFF.

This chain connects TRBV9 to TRBJ2-1; 11 nucleotides agree with TRBD2. The CDR3 length is 18 residues. Trimming took 1 base from V and 3 from J; bases not matched to a gene: 9. Germline CDR1 reads SGDLS; CDR2 reads YYNGEE. The CDR3 coding sequence is TGTGCCAGCAGCGTAATGGGACTAGCGGTGGGAAACTACAATGAGCAGTTCTTC. This translates into CASSVMGLAVGNYNEQFF.

This clone was observed once. This chain uses TRBV11-2 with TRBJ1-2; D might be TRBD1 (5 bases). V was cut by 5 bases and J by 6 bases, with 16 bases left in between. Germline-derived CDR1 and CDR2 are SGHAT and FQNNGV. CDR3 length equals 14 residues. Here the CDR3 DNA reads TGTGCCAGCAGCCCGTCGGGGGGTACGGATGGCTACACCTTC. Translation gives CASSPSGGTDGYTF.

V usage is TRBV27 and J usage is TRBJ2-3; 11 bases match TRBD2. The CDR3 covers 16 residues. Per the germline V gene, CDR1 is MNHEY and CDR2 is SMNVEV (reference sequence). V lost 5 bases and J lost 7; bases outside the gene matches: 11. CDR3 bases: TGTGCCAGCAGTCTCGGGCTAGCGGGAGGCGGATATACGCAGTATTTT. This encodes CASSLGLAGGGYTQYF.

The chain links TRBV18 to TRBJ2-3, with TRBD2 matching 9 bases. Germline CDR1 and CDR2: KGHSH and LQKENI. The CDR3 consists of 14 residues. The J segment lost 5 bases and the V segment lost 6 bases, leaving 6 bases of the junction unmatched. The CDR3: CASSGAGGQDTQYF. In DNA, the CDR3 is TGTGCCAGCTCTGGTGCGGGAGGGCAAGATACGCAGTATTTT.

This clone has just one count. CDR3 nucleotide sequence: TGTGCCAGCAGCGGGGATAGCGGGACAAGCACAGATACGCAGTATTTT. As protein: CASSGDSGTSTDTQYF. The J gene is TRBJ2-3, the V gene TRBV9; 8 nucleotides match TRBD2. CDR1 is SGDLS, CDR2 YYNGEE, per germline. This CDR3 has 16 amino acids. V shed 3 bases and J 0 bases; nucleotides not matched to a gene: 6.

The chain's CDR3 is CASTPPGRAPYNEQFF. CDR3 bases: TGTGCCAGCACCCCCCCTGGGAGGGCCCCTTACAATGAGCAGTTCTTC. The chain combines TRBV28 with TRBJ2-1; TRBD2 matches 7 bases. The J segment lost 4 bases and the V segment lost 7 bases, leaving 13 bases of the junction unmatched. The CDR3 consists of 16 residues. CDR1 and CDR2 from the germline V gene are MDHEN and SYDVKM.

The chain recombines TRBV6-6 with TRBJ1-2, with D unclear. CDR1 is MNHNY and CDR2 is SVGAGI in the germline V gene (reference sequence). V lost 0 bases, J lost 4 bases, and 12 bases lay in between. The CDR3 sequence is 15 residues long. This CDR3 reads CASSYSTGLSYGYTF. In DNA form, the CDR3 reads TGTGCCAGCAGTTACTCTACCGGACTGAGCTATGGCTACACCTTC.